This T cell receptor (beta chain) was recovered during a study of vaccination and CD4 T cells after COVID-19. Oncomine TCR Beta short-read sequencing was applied to DNA from cultured CD4+ T cells. Genomic DNA was drawn out of CD4+ T cells grown in culture. TCRdb independently ran MiXCR on the PCR reads; one entry per CDR3 protein. The sample yields 2,000 to 3,000 distinct CDR3 sequences, approximately 28% seen once. Noted treatment: approximately 9-day PBMC culture with coronavirus spike peptide pools or control peptides (ViraFEST assay). Before the COVID-19 pandemic (2011-2018), CD4+ T cells were obtained from the unexposed donor. Trimming removed 5 bases from V and 9 bases from J; junction bases left unmatched: 13. This CDR3 spans 15 amino acids. CDR1 and CDR2 (germline): SEHNR, FQNEAQ (reference sequence). On this clonotype itself: The antigen is unknown.

This receptor was taken from a human donor in good health. The J gene is TRBJ1-1, the V gene TRBV7-9; 9 positions match TRBD1. Sequenced sample: CD4+ T cells from blood, cultured in vitro. CDR3 nucleotide sequence: TGTGCCAGCAGCCCATCGGCCGGGACAGGGACAAAAGCTTTCTTT. Its translation: CASSPSAGTGTKAFF.